This T cell receptor beta chain is drawn from a study of PD-1 blockade in mismatch repair-deficient tumors. Regarding the study as a whole: Tumor-resident clones, often undetectable pretreatment in blood, expanded then contracted after pembrolizumab.

Mismatch repair deficiency was confirmed in all patients, by PCR or immunohistochemistry. TCRs were sequenced from three patients responding to pembrolizumab. With respect to this clone: Its antigen is undetermined.

V dropped 0 bases and J dropped 6 bases, with 24 bases sitting between them. Germline-derived CDR1 and CDR2 are LGHNA and YNFKEQ. The CDR3 has 19 amino acids. Sequencing used immunoSEQ multiplex PCR; TCRdb keeps in-frame clones, though not all of them. The sample carries around 110,000 clones, over 65% recorded once. The material sequenced was peripheral blood, taken 60 to 65 weeks after starting pembrolizumab. The TCR sequence derives from an adult with mismatch repair-deficient cancer. The genes are TRBV4-2 and TRBJ1-5; perhaps TRBD1 as D (5 bases). This CDR3 reads CASSQDFGYKGGESQPQHF. The CDR3 nucleotides are TGTGCCAGCAGCCAAGATTTTGGTTATAAGGGAGGGGAGAGTCAGCCCCAGCATTTT.